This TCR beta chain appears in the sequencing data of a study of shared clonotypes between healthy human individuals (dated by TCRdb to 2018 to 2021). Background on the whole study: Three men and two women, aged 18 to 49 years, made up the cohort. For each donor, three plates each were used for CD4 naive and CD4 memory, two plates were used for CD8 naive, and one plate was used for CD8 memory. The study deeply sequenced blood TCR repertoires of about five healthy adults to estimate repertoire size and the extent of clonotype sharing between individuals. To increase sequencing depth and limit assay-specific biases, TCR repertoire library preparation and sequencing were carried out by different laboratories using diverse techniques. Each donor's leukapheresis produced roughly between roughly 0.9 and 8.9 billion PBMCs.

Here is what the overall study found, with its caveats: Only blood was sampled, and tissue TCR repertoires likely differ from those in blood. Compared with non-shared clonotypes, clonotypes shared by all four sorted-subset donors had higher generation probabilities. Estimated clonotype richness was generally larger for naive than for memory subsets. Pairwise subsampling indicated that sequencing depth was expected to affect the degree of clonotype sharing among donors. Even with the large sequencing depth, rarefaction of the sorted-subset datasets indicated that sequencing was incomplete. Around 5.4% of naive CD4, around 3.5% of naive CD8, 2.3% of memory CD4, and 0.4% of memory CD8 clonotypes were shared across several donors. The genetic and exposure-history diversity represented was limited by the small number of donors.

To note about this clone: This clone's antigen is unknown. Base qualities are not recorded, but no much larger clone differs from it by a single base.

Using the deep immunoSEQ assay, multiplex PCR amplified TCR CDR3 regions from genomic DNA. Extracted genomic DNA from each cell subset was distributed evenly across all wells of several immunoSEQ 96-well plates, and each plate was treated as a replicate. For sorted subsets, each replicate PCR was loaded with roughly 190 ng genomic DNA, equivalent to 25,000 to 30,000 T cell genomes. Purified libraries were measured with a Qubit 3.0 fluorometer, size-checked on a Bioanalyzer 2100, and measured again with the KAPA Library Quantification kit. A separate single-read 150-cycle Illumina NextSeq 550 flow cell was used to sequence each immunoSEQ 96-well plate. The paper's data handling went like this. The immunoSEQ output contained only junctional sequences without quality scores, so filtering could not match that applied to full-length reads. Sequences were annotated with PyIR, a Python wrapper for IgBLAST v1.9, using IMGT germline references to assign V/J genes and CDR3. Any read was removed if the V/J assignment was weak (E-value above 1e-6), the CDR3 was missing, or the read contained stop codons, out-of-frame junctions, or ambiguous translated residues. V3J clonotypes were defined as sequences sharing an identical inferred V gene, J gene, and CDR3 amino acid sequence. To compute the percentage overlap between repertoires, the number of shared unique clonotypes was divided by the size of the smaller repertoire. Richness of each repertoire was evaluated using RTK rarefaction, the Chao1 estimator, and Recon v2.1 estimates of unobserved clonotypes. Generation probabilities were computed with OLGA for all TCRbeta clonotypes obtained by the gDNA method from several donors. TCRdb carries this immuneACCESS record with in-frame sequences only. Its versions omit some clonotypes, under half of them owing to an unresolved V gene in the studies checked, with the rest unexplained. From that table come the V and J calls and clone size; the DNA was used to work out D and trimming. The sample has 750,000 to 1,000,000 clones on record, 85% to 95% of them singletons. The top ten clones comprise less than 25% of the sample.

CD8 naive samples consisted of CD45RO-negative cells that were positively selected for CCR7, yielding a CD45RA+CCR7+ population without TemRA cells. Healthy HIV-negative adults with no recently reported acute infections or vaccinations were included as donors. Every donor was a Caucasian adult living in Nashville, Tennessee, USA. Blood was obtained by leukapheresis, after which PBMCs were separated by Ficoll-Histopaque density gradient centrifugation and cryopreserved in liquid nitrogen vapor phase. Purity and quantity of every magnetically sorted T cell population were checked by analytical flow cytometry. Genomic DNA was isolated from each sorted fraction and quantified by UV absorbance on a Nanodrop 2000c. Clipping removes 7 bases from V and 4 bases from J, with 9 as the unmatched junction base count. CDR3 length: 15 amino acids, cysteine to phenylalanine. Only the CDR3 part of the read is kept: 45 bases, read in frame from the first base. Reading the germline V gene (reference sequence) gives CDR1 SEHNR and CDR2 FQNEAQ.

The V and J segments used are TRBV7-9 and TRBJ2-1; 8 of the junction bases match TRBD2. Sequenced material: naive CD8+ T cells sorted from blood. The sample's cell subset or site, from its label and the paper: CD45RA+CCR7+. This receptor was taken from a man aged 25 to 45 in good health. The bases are TGTGCCAGCACCCAACGGGGGGGCGGGTACAATGAGCAGTTCTTC. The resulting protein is CASTQRGGGYNEQFF.